This TCR beta chain appears in the sequencing data of a study of STAT5B mutations in CD4+ large granular lymphocyte leukemia (dated by TCRdb to between 2021 and 2022). About the study as a whole: Among healthy controls, the CDR3 'QG' motif was associated with a particular HLA allele. The study compared the TCRbeta repertoires of patients with CD4+ T-cell large granular lymphocyte leukemia against the TCRbeta repertoires of healthy blood donors. The purity of purified fractions was confirmed by flow cytometry on FACSCanto II or FACSVerse to exceed 95% among lymphocytes.

The CDR3 runs 14 residues from the cysteine to the phenylalanine. Kept here is only the CDR3 DNA, which spans 42 bases and is read in frame from base 1. Trimming takes 0 bases from V and 0 bases from J, and the germline ends sit 7 bases apart. The germline V gene (reference sequence) gives CDR1 as SGHNT and CDR2 as YYREEE. The study at large found these results: Enrichment of TRBV06-family usage was observed among the top patient clones (8/27) relative to healthy controls (2/35). Data were not HLA-matched; higher clonality in CD4+ versus CD8+ T-LGLL could reflect the relatively small sample size. Each patient's main leukemic clonotypes were private, but roughly a quarter of these clonotypes showed up at low frequency in the non-leukemic repertoires of other patients. Compared with healthy CD4+ repertoires, CD4-sorted patient repertoires appeared more clonal, and this difference remained even after the putative leukemic clones were removed.

The immunoSEQ assay at survey resolution was used to sequence TCRbeta rearrangements from genomic DNA. Regarding the original processing steps: In the TCR sequencing data, the lowest productive clonotype frequency that could be detected was 2.59 x 10-5. Analyses included only productive TCRbeta rearrangements, meaning complete and in-frame sequences. The clonality of each sample was calculated as Simpson clonality in the immunoSEQ Analyzer version 3.0. Clones were categorized by frequency as very rare, small, medium, large (1-20%) or hyperexpanded (>20%). Generation probabilities were estimated with OLGA 1.2.3, V-gene circos plots were made with VDJtools, specificities were searched in VDJdb, and CDR3 motifs were identified with GLIPH. TCRdb limited this immuneACCESS table to in-frame rearrangements with V and J called. A share of clones is missing; checked studies link under half to unresolved V genes, and the rest is unexplained. That table is the source of V, J and clone size, and D and trimming were worked out from the DNA. The sample includes about 32,000 clones, with about 81% observed a single time. The ten largest account for about 2.5% of the sample.

As regards this clone: Its antigen remains undetermined. Per-nucleotide qualities are absent, and no much larger clonotype sits a single base away.

The healthy control group was made up of roughly 34 blood donors, and the Finnish Red Cross blood service supplied their buffy coats. All TCR-sequenced material derived from peripheral blood: patient blood samples and healthy donor buffy coats. Ficoll-Hypaque gradient centrifugation was used to isolate peripheral blood mononuclear cells. CD4+ cells were purified magnetically from the buffy coats of healthy controls. The Gentra Puregene Cell and Tissue kit was used for genomic DNA extraction, and quantification was performed on a Qubit 2.0 fluorometer. The TCR comes from a human donor in good health. The chain uses TRBV5-4 and TRBJ2-7, with the D segment identity uncertain. The sequenced sample consisted of CD4+ T cells from blood buffy coats. The DNA sequence reads TGTGCCAGCAGCTTGGGGCTAGGCTCCTACGAGCAGTACTTC. The encoded protein is CASSLGLGSYEQYF.